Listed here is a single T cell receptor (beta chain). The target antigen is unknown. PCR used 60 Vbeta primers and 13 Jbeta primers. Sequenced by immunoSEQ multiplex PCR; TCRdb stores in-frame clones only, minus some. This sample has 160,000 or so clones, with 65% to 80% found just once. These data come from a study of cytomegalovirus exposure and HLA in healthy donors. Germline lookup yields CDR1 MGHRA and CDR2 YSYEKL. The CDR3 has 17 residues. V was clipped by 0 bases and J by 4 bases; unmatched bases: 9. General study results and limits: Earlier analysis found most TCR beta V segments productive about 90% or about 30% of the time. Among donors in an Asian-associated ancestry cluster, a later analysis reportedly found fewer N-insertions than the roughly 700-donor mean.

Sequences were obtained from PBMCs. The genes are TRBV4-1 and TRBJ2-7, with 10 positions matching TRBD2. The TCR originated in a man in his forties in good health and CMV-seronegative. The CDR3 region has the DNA TGCGCCAGCAGCCAAGATTTTATAGCGGGGGGCCAGTACGAGCAGTACTTC. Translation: CASSQDFIAGGQYEQYF.